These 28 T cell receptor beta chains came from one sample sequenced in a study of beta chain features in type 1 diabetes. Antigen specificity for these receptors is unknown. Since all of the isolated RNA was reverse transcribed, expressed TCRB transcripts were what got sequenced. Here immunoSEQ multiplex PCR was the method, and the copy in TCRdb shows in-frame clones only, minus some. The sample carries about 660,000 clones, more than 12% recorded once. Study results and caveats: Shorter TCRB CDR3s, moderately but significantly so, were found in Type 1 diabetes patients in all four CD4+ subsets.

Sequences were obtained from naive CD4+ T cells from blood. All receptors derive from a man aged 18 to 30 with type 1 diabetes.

The CDR3 sequence: CASSPGQGARGNQPQHF. The CDR3 DNA sequence: TGTGCCAGCAGCCCAGGACAGGGGGCGAGAGGTAATCAGCCCCAGCATTTT. This chain links TRBV5-6 with TRBJ1-5; 11 positions agree with TRBD1. Germline-derived CDR1 and CDR2 are SGHDT and YYEEEE. J was trimmed by 4 bases and V by 4 bases; bases with no gene match: 10. The CDR3 spans 17 residues.

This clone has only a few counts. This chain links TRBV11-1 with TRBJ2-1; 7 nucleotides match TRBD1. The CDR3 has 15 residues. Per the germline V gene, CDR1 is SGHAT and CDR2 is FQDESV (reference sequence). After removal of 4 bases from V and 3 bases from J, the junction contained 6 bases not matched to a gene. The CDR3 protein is CASSSGTVLYNEQFF. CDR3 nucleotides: TGTGCCAGCAGCTCCGGGACAGTTCTCTACAATGAGCAGTTCTTC.

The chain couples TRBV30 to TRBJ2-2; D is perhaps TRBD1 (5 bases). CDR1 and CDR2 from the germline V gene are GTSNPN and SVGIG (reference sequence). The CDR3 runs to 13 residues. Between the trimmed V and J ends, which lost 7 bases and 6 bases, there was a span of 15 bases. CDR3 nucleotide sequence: TGTGCCTTCCCCAGGGTTCAGGCCGGGGAGCTGTTTTTT. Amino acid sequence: CAFPRVQAGELFF.

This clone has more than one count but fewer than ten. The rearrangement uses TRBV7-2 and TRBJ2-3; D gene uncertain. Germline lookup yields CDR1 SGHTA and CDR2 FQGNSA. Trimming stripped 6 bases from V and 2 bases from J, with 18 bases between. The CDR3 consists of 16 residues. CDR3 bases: TGTGCCAGCAGGGTAAACGGACCTACCGTCACAGATACGCAGTATTTT. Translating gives CASRVNGPTVTDTQYF.

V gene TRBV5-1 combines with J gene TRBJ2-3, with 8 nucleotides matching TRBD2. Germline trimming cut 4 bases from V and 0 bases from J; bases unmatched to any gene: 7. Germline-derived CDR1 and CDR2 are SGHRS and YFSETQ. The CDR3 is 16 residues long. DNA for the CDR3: TGCGCCAGCAGCGGAACCCTAGCGGGTAGCACAGATACGCAGTATTTT. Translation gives CASSGTLAGSTDTQYF.

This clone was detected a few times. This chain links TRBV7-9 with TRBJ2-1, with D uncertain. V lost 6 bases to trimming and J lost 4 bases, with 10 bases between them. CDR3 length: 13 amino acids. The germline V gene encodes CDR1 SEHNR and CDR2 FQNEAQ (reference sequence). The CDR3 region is CASRGRLYNEQFF. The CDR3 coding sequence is TGTGCCAGCAGGGGCCGCTTGTACAATGAGCAGTTCTTC.

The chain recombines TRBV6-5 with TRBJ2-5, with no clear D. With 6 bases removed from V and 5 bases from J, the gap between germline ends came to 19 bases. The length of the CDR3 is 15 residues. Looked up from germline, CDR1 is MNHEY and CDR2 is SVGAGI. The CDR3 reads CASREQLNYRETQYF. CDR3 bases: TGTGCCAGCAGAGAGCAGTTAAATTACCGGGAGACCCAGTACTTC.

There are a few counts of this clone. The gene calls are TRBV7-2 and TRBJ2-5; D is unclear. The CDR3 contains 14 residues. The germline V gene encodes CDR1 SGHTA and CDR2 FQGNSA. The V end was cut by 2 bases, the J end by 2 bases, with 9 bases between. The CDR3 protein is CASSLIRSQETQYF. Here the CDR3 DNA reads TGTGCCAGCAGCTTAATTCGGAGTCAAGAGACCCAGTACTTC.

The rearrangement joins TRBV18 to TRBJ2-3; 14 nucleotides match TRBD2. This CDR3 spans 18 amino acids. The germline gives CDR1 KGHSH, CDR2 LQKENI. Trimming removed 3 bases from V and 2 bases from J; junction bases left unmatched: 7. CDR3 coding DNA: TGTGCCAGCTCACCGTTGGGACTAGCGGGAGCGAACACAGATACGCAGTATTTT. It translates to CASSPLGLAGANTDTQYF.

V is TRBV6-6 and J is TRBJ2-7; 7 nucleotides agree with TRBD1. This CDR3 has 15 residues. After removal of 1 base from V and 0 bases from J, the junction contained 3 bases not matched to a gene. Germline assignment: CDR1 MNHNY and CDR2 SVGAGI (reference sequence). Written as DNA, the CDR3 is TGTGCCAGCAGTTACTTGGGACAGAGCTCCTACGAGCAGTACTTC. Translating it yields CASSYLGQSSYEQYF.

The CDR3 sequence: CASRKGGETQYF. In DNA form, the CDR3 reads TGTGCCAGCAGAAAAGGAGGAGAGACCCAGTACTTC. The chain couples TRBV28 to TRBJ2-5; D is perhaps TRBD2 (5 bases). This CDR3 contains 12 residues. V lost 6 bases and J lost 4, with 9 bases in between. CDR1 MDHEN and CDR2 SYDVKM come from the germline V gene. The full variable domain, completed using reference TRBV28 and TRBJ2-5, is DVKVTQSSRYLVKRTGEKVFLECVQDMDHENMFWYRQDPGLGLRLIYFSYDVKMKEKGDIPEGYSVSREKKERFSLILESASTNQTSMYLCASRKGGETQYFGPGTRLLVL.

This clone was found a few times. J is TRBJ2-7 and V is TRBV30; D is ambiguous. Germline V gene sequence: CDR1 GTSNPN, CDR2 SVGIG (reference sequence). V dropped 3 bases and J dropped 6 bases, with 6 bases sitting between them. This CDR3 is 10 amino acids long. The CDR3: CAWRGSEQYF. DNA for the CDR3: TGTGCCTGGAGGGGATCCGAGCAGTACTTC.

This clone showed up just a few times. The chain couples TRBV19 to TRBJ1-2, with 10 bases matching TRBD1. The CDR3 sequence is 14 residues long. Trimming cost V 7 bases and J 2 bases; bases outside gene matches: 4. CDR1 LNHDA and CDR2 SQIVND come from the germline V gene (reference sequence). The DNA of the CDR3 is TGTGCCAGTACCGTGGGACAGGGGAACTATGGCTACACCTTC. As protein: CASTVGQGNYGYTF. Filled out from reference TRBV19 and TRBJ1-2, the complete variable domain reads DGGITQSPKYLFRKEGQNVTLSCEQNLNHDAMYWYRQDPGQGLRLIYYSQIVNDFQKGDIAEGYSVSREKKESFPLTVTSAQKNPTAFYLCASTVGQGNYGYTFGSGTRLTVV.

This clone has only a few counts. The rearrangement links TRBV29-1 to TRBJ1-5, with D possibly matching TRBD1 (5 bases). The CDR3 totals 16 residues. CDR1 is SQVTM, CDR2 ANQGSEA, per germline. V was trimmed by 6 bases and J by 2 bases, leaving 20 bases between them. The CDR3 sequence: CSVAGTAEGGNQPQHF. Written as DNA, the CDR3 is TGCAGCGTCGCCGGGACGGCGGAGGGCGGCAATCAGCCCCAGCATTTT.

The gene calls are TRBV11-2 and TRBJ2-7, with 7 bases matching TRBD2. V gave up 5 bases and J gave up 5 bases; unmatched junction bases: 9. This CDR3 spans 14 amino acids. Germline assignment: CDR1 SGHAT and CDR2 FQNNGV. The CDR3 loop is CASSGGLVVDEQYF. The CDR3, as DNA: TGTGCCAGCAGCGGCGGACTAGTTGTCGACGAGCAGTACTTC.

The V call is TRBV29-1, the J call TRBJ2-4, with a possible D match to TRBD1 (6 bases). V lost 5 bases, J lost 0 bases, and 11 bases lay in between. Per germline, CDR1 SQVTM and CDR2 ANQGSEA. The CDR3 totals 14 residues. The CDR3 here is CSVRGILAKNIQYF. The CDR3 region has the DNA TGCAGCGTTAGGGGGATACTAGCCAAAAACATTCAGTACTTC. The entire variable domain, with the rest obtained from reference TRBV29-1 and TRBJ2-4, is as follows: SAVISQKPSRDICQRGTSLTIQCQVDSQVTMMFWYRQQPGQSLTLIATANQGSEATYESGFVIDKFPISRPNLTFSTLTVSNMSPEDSSIYLCSVRGILAKNIQYFGAGTRLSVL.

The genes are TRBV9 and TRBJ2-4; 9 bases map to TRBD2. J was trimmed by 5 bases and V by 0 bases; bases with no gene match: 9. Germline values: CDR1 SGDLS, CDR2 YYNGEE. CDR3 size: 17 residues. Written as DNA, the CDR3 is TGTGCCAGCAGCGTAGGACGGGCTAGCGGGGCCCAAAACATTCAGTACTTC. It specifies CASSVGRASGAQNIQYF.

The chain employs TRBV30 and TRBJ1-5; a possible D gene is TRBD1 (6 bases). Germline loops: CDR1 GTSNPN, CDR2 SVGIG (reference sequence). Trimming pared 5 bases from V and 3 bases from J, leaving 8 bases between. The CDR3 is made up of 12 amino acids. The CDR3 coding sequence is TGTGCCTGGGGACAGAACAATCAGCCCCAGCATTTT. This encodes CAWGQNNQPQHF.

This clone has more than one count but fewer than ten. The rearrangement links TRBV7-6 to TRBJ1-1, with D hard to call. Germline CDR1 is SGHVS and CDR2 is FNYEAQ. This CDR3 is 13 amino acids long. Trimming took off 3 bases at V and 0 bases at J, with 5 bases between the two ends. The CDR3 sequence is CASSLEMNTEAFF. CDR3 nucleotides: TGTGCCAGCAGCTTGGAAATGAACACTGAAGCTTTCTTT.

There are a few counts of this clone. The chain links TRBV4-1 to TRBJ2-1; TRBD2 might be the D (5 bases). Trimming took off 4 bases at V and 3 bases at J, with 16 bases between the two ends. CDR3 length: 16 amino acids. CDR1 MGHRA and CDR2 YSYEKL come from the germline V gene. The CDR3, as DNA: TGCGCCAGCAGCCGTTCGACTATCCGGAACTACAATGAGCAGTTCTTC. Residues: CASSRSTIRNYNEQFF.

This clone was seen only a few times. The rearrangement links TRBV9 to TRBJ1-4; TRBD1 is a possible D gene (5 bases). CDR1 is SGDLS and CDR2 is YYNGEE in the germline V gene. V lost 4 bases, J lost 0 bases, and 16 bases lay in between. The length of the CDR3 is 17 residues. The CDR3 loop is CASSTRKGLTTNEKLFF. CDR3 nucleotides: TGTGCCAGCAGCACCCGAAAGGGGCTGACAACTAATGAAAAACTGTTTTTT.

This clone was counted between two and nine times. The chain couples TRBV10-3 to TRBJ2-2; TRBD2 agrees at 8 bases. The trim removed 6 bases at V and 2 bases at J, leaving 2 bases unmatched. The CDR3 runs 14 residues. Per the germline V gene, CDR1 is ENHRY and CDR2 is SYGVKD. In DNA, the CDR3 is TGTGCCATCAGACTAGCGGAAAACACCGGGGAGCTGTTTTTT. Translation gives CAIRLAENTGELFF.

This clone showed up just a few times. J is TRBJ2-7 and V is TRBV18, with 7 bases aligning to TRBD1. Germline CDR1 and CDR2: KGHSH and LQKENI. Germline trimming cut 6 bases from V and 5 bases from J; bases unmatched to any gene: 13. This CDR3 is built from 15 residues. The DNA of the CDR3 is TGTGCCAGCTCCACAACAGGACAGGTTCGACACGAGCAGTACTTC. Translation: CASSTTGQVRHEQYF.

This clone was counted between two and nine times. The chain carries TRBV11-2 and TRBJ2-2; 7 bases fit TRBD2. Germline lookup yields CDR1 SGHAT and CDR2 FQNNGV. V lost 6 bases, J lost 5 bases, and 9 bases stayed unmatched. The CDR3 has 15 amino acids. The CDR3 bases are TGTGCCAGCAGTCACTCGGGGGGTGGAACCGGGGAGCTGTTTTTT. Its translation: CASSHSGGGTGELFF. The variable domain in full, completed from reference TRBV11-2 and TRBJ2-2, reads EAGVAQSPRYKIIEKRQSVAFWCNPISGHATLYWYQQILGQGPKLLIQFQNNGVVDDSQLPKDRFSAERLKGVDSTLKIQPAKLEDSAVYLCASSHSGGGTGELFFGEGSRLTVL.

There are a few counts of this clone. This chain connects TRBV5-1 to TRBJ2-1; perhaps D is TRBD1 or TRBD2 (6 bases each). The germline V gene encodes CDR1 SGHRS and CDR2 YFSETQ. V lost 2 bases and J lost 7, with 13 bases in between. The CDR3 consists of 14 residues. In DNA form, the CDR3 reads TGCGCCAGCAGCTTAGGAACAGGGAGGAATGAGCAGTTCTTC. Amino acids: CASSLGTGRNEQFF.

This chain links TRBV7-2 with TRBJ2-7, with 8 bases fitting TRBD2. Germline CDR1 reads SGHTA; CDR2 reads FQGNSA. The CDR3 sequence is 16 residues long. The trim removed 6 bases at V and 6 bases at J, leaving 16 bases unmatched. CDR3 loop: CASSFSATSGVAEQYF. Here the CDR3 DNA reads TGTGCCAGCAGTTTTAGCGCCACTAGCGGAGTAGCCGAGCAGTACTTC.

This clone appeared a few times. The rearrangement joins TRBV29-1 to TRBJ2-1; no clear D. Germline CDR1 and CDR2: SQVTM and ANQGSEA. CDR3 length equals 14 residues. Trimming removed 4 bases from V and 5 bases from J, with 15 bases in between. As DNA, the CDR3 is TGCAGCGTTGGTTATACTCTAACAAACAATGAGCAGTTCTTC. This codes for CSVGYTLTNNEQFF.

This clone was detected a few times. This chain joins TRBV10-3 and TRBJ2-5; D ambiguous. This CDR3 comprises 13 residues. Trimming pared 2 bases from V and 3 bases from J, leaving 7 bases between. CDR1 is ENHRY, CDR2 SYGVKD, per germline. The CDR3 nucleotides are TGTGCCATCAGTGAGATTAAGGAAGAGACCCAGTACTTC. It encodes CAISEIKEETQYF.